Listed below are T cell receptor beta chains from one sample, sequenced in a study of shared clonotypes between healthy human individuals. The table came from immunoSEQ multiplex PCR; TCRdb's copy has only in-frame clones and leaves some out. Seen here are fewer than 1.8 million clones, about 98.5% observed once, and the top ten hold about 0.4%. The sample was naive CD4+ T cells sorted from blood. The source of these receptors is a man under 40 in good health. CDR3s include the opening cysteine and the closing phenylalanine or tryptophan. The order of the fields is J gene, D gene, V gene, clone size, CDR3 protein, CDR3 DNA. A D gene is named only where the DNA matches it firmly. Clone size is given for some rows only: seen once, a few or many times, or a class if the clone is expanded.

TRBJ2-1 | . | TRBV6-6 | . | CASSYGDSNEQFF | TGTGCCAGCAGTTACGGGGACTCCAATGAGCAGTTCTTC
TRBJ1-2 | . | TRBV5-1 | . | CASSFRQANYGYTF | TGCGCCAGCAGCTTCCGACAGGCTAACTATGGCTACACCTTC
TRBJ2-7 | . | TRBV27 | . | CASRGVGENEQYF | TGTGCCAGCAGGGGCGTGGGGGAAAACGAGCAGTACTTC
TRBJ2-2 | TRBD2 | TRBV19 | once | CASSIGLAANTGELFF | TGTGCCAGTAGTATCGGGCTAGCGGCGAACACCGGGGAGCTGTTTTTT
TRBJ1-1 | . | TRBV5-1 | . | CASSQLDIGRGTEAFF | TGCGCCAGCAGCCAACTGGACATCGGGCGTGGCACTGAAGCTTTCTTT
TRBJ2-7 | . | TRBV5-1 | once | CASSPRQGGSYEQYF | TGCGCCAGCAGCCCGCGACAGGGAGGGTCCTACGAGCAGTACTTC
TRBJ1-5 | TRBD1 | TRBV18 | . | CASSPLAGGSNQPQHF | TGTGCCAGCTCACCACTCGCAGGGGGGAGCAATCAGCCCCAGCATTTT
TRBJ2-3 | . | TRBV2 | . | CASSGRGSTDTQYF | TGTGCCAGCAGTGGTCGGGGAAGCACAGATACGCAGTATTTT
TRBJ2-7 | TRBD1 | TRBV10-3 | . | CAIRETGNEQYF | TGTGCCATCAGGGAGACAGGGAACGAGCAGTACTTC
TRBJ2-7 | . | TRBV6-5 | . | CASSYSNGGSGEQYF | TGTGCCAGCAGTTACTCGAATGGGGGGTCTGGCGAGCAGTACTTC
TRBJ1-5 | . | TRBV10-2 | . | CASTRQGSNQPQHF | TGCGCCAGCACCCGGCAGGGCAGCAATCAGCCCCAGCATTTT
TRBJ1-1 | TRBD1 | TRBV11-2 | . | CASRRTKDRREAFF | TGTGCCAGCAGACGTACGAAGGACAGGCGTGAAGCTTTCTTT
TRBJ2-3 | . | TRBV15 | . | CATSRGWVGGPDTQYF | TGTGCCACCAGCAGAGGGTGGGTAGGAGGGCCAGATACGCAGTATTTT
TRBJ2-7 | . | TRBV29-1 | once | CSAAGRISSYEQYF | TGCAGCGCCGCAGGGAGGATCAGCTCCTACGAGCAGTACTTC
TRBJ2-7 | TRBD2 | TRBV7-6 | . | CASSSTTSSGSIGEQYF | TGTGCCAGCAGCTCAACGACCTCTAGCGGGAGTATCGGCGAGCAGTACTTC
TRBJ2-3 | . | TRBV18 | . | CASSGGLADTQYF | TGTGCCAGCTCTGGGGGGCTGGCAGATACGCAGTATTTT
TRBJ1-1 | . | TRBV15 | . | CATSRDTAEGIGF | TGTGCCACCAGCAGAGATACGGCCGAAGGGATAGGTTTT
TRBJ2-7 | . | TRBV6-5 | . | CASSNGGTTYEQYF | TGTGCCAGCTCAAACGGAGGGACCACCTACGAGCAGTACTTC
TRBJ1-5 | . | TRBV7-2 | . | CASSLRTVDQPQHF | TGTGCCAGCAGCTTAAGGACAGTGGATCAGCCCCAGCATTTT
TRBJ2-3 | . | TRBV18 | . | CASSRFNLHTDTQYF | TGTGCCAGCTCGCGCTTCAACCTCCACACAGATACGCAGTATTTT
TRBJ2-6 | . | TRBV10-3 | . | CAIREFSGANVLTF | TGTGCCATCAGGGAGTTTTCTGGGGCCAACGTCCTGACTTTC
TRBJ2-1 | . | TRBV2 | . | CASRNGKEQFF | TGTGCCAGCAGGAACGGGAAAGAGCAGTTCTTC
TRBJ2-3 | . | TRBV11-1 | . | CASSLPRERGDTDTQYF | TGTGCCAGCAGCTTACCGCGGGAGAGGGGGGACACAGATACGCAGTATTTT
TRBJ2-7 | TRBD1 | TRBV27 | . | CASSPGTGRANSYEQYF | TGTGCCAGCAGCCCGGGGACAGGGAGGGCCAACTCCTACGAGCAGTACTTC
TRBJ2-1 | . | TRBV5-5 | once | CASSLTGGSYNEQFF | TGTGCCAGCAGCTTGACAGGAGGCTCCTACAATGAGCAGTTCTTC
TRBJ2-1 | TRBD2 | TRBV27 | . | CASSLVAGGLNEQFF | TGTGCCAGCAGTCTCGTAGCGGGAGGTTTGAATGAGCAGTTCTTC
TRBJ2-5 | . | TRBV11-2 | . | CASSLIRGRQETQYF | TGTGCCAGCAGCTTAATTAGGGGCAGACAAGAGACCCAGTACTTC
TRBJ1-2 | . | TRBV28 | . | CASRGGQRGYTF | TGTGCCAGCAGGGGGGGGCAGAGAGGCTACACCTTC
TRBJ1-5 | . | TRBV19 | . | CASSIVEQPQHF | TGTGCCAGTAGTATAGTGGAGCAGCCCCAGCATTTT
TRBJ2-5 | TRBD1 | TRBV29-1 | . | CSVEGTGRETQYF | TGCAGCGTTGAGGGGACAGGAAGAGAGACCCAGTACTTC
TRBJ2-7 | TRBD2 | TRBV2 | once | CASKVRVPFGGLAYEQYF | TGTGCCAGCAAAGTCCGGGTTCCTTTTGGGGGACTAGCTTACGAGCAGTACTTC
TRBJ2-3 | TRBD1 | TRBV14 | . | CASSQRTGVTDTQYF | TGTGCCAGCAGCCAAAGGACAGGGGTCACAGATACGCAGTATTTT
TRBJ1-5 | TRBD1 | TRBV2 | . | CASRGDRGRNQPQHF | TGTGCCAGCAGGGGGGACAGGGGACGCAATCAGCCCCAGCATTTT
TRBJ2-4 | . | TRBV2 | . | CASRDRPNIQYF | TGTGCCAGCAGAGACCGGCCCAACATTCAGTACTTC
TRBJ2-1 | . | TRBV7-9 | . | CASSPTLNSYNEQFF | TGTGCCAGCAGCCCAACCCTAAACTCCTACAATGAGCAGTTCTTC
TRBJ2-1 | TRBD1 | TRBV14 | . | CASSQDLRQGQFF | TGTGCCAGCAGCCAAGATTTGCGACAGGGACAGTTCTTC
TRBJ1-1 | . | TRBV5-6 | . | CASTSPIGTEAFF | TGTGCCAGCACCAGCCCAATTGGCACTGAAGCTTTCTTT
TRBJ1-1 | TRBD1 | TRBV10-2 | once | CASRPGTGVTEAFF | TGCGCCAGCAGACCCGGGACAGGGGTTACTGAAGCTTTCTTT
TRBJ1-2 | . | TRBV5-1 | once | CASSQPDNYGYTF | TGCGCCAGCAGCCAGCCGGACAACTATGGCTACACCTTC
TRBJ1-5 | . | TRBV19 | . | CASSITPGQPQHF | TGTGCCAGTAGTATCACTCCGGGTCAGCCCCAGCATTTT
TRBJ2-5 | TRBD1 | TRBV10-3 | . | CAISGAGTGGQETQYF | TGTGCCATCAGTGGTGCCGGGACAGGGGGGCAAGAGACCCAGTACTTC
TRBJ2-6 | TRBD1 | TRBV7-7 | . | CASSPGQGSHVLTF | TGTGCCAGCAGCCCGGGACAGGGCTCCCACGTCCTGACTTTC